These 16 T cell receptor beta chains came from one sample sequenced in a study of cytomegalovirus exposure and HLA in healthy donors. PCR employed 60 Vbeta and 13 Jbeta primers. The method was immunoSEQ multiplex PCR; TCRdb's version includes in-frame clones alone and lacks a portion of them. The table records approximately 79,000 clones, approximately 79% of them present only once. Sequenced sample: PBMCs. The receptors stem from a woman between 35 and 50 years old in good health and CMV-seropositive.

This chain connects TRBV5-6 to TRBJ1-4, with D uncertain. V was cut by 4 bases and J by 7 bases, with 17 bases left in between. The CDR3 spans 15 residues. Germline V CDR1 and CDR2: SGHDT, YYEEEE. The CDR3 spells CASSLTRRVGEKLFF. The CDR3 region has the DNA TGTGCCAGCAGCCTTACCCGACGGGTGGGTGAAAAACTGTTTTTT.

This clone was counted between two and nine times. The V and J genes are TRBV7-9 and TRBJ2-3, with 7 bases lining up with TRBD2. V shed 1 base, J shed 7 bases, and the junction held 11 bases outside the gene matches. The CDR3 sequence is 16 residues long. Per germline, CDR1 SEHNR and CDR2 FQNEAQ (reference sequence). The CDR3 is CASSLGEGGEHNTQYF. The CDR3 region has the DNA TGTGCCAGCAGCTTAGGGGAGGGCGGAGAACATAATACGCAGTATTTT. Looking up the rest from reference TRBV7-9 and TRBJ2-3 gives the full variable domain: DTGVSQNPRHKITKRGQNVTFRCDPISEHNRLYWYRQTLGQGPEFLTYFQNEAQLEKSRLLSDRFSAERPKGSFSTLEIQRTEQGDSAMYLCASSLGEGGEHNTQYFGPGTRLTVL.

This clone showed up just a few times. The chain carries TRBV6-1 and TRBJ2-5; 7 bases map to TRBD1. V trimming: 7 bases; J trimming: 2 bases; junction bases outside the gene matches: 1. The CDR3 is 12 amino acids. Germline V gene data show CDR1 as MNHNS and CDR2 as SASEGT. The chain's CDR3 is CASNRGQETQYF. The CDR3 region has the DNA TGTGCCAGCAACAGGGGTCAAGAGACCCAGTACTTC.

The CDR3 loop is CASSLAHRTEAFF. CDR3 bases: TGTGCCAGCAGCTTGGCCCATCGGACTGAAGCTTTCTTT. V usage is TRBV5-8 and J usage is TRBJ1-1; D remains unclear. Looked up from germline, CDR1 is SGHTS and CDR2 is YDEGEE. V was trimmed by 0 bases and J by 5 bases, leaving 8 bases between them. This CDR3 has 13 residues. The entire variable domain, with the rest obtained from reference TRBV5-8 and TRBJ1-1, is as follows: EAGVTQSPTHLIKTRGQQATLRCSPISGHTSVYWYQQALGLGLQFLLWYDEGEERNRGNFPPRFSGRQFPNYSSELNVNALELEDSALYLCASSLAHRTEAFFGQGTRLTVV.

This chain's CDR3 is CASSPGTGNTGELFF. DNA for the CDR3: TGTGCCAGCTCCCCCGGGACAGGCAACACCGGGGAGCTGTTTTTT. The chain recombines TRBV18 with TRBJ2-2; 8 bases fit TRBD1. Per germline, CDR1 KGHSH and CDR2 LQKENI. There are 15 residues in the CDR3. Trimming took 6 bases from V and 2 from J; bases not matched to a gene: 5.

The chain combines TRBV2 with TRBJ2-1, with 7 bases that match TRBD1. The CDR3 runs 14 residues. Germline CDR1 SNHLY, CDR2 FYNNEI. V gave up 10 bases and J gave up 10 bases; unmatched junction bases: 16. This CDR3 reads CATQDRAAPGEQFF. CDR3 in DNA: TGTGCCACACAAGACAGGGCCGCCCCTGGGGAGCAGTTCTTC.

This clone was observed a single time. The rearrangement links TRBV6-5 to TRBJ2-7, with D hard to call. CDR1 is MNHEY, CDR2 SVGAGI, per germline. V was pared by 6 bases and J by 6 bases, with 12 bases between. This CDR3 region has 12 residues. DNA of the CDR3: TGTGCCAGCAGAGGCTCCTCGGGCGAGCAGTACTTC. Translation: CASRGSSGEQYF.

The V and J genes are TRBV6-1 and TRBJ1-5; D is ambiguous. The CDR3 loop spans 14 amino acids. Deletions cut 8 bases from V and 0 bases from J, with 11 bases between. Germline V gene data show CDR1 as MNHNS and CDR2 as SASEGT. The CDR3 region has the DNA TGTGCCAGCGGAGACTCGAATAGCAATCAGCCCCAGCATTTT. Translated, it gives CASGDSNSNQPQHF.

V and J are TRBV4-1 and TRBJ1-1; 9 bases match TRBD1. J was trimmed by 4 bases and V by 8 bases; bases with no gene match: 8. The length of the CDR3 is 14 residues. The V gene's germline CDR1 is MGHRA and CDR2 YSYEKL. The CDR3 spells CASHGTGRGTEAFF. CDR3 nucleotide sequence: TGCGCCAGCCACGGGACAGGGAGAGGCACTGAAGCTTTCTTT.

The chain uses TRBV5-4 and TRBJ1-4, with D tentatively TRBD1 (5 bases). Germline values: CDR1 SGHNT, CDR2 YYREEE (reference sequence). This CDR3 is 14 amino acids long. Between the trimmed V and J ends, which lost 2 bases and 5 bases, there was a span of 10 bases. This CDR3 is CASSFKGANEKLFF. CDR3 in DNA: TGTGCCAGCAGCTTTAAAGGGGCCAATGAAAAACTGTTTTTT.

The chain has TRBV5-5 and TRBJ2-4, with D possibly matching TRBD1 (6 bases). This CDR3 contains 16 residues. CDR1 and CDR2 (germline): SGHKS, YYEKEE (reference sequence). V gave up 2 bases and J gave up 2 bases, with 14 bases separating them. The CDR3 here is CASSLPLQGPKNIQYF. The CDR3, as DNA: TGTGCCAGCAGCTTACCTTTACAGGGACCCAAAAACATTCAGTACTTC.

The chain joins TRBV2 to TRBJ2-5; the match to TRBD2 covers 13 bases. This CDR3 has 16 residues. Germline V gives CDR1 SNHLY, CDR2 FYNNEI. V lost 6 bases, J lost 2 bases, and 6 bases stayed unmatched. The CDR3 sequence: CASRKRTSGGQETQYF. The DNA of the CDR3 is TGTGCCAGCAGGAAACGGACTAGCGGGGGACAAGAGACCCAGTACTTC.

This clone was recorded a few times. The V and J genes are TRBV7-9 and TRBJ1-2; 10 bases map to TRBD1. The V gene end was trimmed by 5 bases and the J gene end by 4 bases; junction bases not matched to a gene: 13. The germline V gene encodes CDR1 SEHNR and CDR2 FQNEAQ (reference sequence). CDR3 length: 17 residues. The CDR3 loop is CASSPRDRGRGFYGYTF. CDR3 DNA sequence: TGTGCCAGCAGCCCTAGAGACAGGGGGCGCGGGTTCTATGGCTACACCTTC.

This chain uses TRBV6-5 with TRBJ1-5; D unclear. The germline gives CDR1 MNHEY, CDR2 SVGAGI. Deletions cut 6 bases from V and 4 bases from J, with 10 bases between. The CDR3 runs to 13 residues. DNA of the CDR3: TGTGCCAGCAGACGTGGCAAGAATCAGCCCCAGCATTTT. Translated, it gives CASRRGKNQPQHF.

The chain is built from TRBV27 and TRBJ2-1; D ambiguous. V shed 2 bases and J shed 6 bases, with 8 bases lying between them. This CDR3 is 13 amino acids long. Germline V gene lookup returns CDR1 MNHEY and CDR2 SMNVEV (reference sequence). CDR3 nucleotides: TGTGCCAGCAGTTTAGGCAGACTCAATGAGCAGTTCTTC. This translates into CASSLGRLNEQFF.

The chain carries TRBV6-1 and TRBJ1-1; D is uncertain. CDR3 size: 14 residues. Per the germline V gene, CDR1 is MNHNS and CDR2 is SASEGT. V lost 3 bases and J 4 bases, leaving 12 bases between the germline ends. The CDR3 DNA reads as TGTGCCAGCAGTGACTCACTTTCGGGCACTGAAGCTTTCTTT. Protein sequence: CASSDSLSGTEAFF.